This T cell receptor (beta chain) was profiled in a study of blood T cell repertoires in COVID-19. Study-level background: In each case, the material was cDNA or gDNA derived from T cells, B-cell-depleted T cells, or PBMCs.

Across 20 to 25 US areas, participants ranged in age from about 18 to 90 years. As handled by the study authors: Researchers report that nucleated cell counts were estimated from reference gene primer amplification. TCRdb's table, derived via immunoSEQ multiplex PCR, lists solely in-frame clones and lacks some. Clone size and the V and J calls come from that table; the DNA yielded D and trimming. The sample contains 200,000 to 250,000 clones, 70% to 85% of which appear only once. The J segment lost 6 bases and the V segment lost 3 bases, leaving 6 bases of the junction unmatched. The germline V gene has CDR1 SGHAT and CDR2 FQNNGV. This CDR3 spans 14 amino acids.

The sample comprised PBMCs or T cells enriched from blood (not recorded which). This sequence joins TRBV11-2 and TRBJ1-1, with 8 bases that match TRBD1. The sequence derives from a man in his 60s who had recovered from COVID-19. CDR3 in DNA: TGTGCCAGCAGCTTGCAGGGGGCACCGCCTGAAGCTTTCTTT. Amino acids: CASSLQGAPPEAFF.